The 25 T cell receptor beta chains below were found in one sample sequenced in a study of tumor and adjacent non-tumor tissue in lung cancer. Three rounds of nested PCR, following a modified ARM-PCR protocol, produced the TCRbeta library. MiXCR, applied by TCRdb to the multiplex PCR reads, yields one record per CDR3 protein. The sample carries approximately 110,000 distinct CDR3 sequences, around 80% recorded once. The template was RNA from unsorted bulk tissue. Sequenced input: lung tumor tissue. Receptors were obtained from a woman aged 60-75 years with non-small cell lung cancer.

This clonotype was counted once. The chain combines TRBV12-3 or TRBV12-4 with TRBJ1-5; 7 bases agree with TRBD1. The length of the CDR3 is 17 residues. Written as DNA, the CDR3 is TGTTCCATCAGTTTAATGTGGGGGGGGACAGTGGGGCAGCCCCAGCATTTT. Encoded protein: CSISLMWGGTVGQPQHF.

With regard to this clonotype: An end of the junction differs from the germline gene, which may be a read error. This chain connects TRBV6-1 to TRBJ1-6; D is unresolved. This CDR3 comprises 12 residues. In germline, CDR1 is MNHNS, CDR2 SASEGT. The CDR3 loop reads CAMYMLGSPLYF. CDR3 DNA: TGTGCCATGTACATGCTAGGTTCACCCCTCTACTTT.

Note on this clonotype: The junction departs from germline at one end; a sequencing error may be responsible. The CDR3 sequence is CASILVQAGANVLTF. The CDR3 DNA is TGTGCCAGCATCTTAGTGCAGGCTGGGGCCAACGTCCTGACGTTC. The chain links TRBV11-2 to TRBJ2-6; perhaps TRBD1 as D (5 bases). This CDR3 is 15 amino acids long. Germline V CDR1 and CDR2: SGHAT, FQNNGV.

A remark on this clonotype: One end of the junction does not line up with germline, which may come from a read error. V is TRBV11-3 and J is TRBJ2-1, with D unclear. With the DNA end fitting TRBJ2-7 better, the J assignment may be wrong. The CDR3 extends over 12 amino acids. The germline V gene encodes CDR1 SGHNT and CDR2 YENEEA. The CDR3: CANSLDMDEQYF. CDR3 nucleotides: TGTGCCAACAGCTTAGATATGGATGAGCAGTACTTC.

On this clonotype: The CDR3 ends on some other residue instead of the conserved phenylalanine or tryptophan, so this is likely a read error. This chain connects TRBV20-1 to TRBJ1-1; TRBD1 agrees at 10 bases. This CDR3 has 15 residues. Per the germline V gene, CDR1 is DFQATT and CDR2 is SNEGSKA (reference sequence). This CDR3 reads CSPRGRTGGHTEAFS. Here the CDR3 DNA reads TGCAGTCCTAGAGGCAGGACAGGGGGTCATACTGAAGCTTTCTCT.

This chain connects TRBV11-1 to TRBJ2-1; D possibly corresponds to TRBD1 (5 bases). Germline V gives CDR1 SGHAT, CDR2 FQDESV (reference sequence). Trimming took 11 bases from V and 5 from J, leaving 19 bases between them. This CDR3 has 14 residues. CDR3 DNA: TGTGCCGACAGCTTAGGCTTCTTAAACAATGAGCAGTTCTTC. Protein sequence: CADSLGFLNNEQFF. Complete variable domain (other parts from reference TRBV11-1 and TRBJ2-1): EAEVAQSPRYKITEKSQAVAFWCDPISGHATLYWYRQILGQGPELLVQFQDESVVDDSQLPKDRFSAERLKGVDSTLKIQPAELGDSAMYLCADSLGFLNNEQFFGPGTRLTVL.

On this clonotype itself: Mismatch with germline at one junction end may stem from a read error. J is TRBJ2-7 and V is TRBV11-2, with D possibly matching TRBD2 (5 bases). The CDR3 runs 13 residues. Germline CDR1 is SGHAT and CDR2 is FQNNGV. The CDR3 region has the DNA TGTGCCAACAGCTCGTTGACGGATGGAGGACAGTACTTC. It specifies CANSSLTDGGQYF.

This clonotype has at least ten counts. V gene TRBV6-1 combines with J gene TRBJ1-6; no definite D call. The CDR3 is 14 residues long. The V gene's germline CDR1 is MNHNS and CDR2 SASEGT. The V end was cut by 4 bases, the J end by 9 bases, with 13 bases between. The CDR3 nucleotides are TGTGCCAGCAGTGCCTCGGGGTCGGCTTCACCCCTCCACTTT. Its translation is CASSASGSASPLHF.

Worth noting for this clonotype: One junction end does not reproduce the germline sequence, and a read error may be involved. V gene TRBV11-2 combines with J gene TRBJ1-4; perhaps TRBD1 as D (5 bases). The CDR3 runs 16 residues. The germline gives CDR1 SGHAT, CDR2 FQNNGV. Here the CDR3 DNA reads TGTGCCAGCTGCTTAAATACGGGGGTCTTTAATGAAAAACTGTTTTTT. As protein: CASCLNTGVFNEKLFF.

CDR3 amino acids: CSASLPEEGVCYEQYF. In nucleotides, the CDR3 is TGCAGTGCTAGCCTACCCGAGGAGGGGGTGTGTTATGAGCAGTACTTC. This chain joins TRBV20-1 and TRBJ2-7, with D tentatively TRBD1 or TRBD2 (6 bases each). Trimming stripped 3 bases from V and 7 bases from J, with 25 bases between. This CDR3 is built from 16 residues. Germline values: CDR1 DFQATT, CDR2 SNEGSKA (reference sequence).

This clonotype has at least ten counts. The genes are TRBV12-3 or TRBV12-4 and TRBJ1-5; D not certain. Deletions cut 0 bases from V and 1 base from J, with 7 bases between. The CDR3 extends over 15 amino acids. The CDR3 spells CASSLAKKSNQPQHF. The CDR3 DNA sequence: TGTGCCAGCAGTTTAGCCAAGAAAAGCAATCAGCCCCAGCATTTT.

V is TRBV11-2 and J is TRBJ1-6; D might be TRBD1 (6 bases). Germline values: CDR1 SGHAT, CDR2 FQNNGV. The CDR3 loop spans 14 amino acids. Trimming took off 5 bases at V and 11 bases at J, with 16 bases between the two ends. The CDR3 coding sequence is TGTGCCAGCAGCCCCAGGGGTGAAAATGCACCCCTCCACTTT. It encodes CASSPRGENAPLHF.

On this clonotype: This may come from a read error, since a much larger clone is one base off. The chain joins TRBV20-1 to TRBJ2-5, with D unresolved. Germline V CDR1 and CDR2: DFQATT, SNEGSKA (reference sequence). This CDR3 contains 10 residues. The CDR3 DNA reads TGCAATGCTAGTAAAGAGACCCAGTACTTC. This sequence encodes CNASKETQYF.

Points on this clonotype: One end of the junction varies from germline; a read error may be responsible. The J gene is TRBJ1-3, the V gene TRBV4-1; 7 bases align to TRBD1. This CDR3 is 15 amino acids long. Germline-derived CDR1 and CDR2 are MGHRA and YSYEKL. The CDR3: CDSKGDSKPGNTIYF. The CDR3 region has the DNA TGCGACAGCAAAGGGGACAGCAAACCTGGAAACACCATATATTTT.

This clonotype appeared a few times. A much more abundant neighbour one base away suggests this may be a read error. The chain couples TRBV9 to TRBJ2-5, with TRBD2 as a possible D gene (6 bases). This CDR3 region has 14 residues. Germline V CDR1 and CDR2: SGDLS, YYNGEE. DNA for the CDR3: TGTGACAGCAGCTCAGGAGGGACCTCTGAGACCCAGTACTTC. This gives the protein CDSSSGGTSETQYF.

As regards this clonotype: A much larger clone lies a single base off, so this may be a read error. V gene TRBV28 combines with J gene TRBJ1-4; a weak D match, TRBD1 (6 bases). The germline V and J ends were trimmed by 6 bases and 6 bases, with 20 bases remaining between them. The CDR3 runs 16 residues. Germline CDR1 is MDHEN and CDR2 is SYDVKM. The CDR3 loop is CASSIPTRGSDEKLFF. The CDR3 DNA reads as TGTGCCAGCAGCATACCGACAAGGGGGAGTGATGAAAAACTGTTTTTT.

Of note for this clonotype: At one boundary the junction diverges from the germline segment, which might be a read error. The CDR3 DNA is TGTGCCAGCAGCCGGGACAGTGCAACTAATGAAAAACTGTCTTTT. Amino acids: CASSRDSATNEKLSF. The gene calls are TRBV11-2 and TRBJ1-4; TRBD1 matches 7 bases. Germline V CDR1 and CDR2: SGHAT, FQNNGV. This CDR3 comprises 15 residues.

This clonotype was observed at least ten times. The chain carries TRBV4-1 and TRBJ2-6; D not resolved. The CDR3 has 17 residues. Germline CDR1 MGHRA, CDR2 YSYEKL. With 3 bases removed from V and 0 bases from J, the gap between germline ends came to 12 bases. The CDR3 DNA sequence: TGCGCCAGCAGCCAGTTTGCGACTTACTCTGGGGCCAACGTCCTGACTTTC. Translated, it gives CASSQFATYSGANVLTF.

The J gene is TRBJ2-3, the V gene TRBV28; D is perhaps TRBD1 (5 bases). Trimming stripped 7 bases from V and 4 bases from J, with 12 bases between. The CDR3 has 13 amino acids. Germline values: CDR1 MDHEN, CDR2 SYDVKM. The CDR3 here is CASNIGVADTQYF. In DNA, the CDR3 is TGTGCCAGCAACATAGGGGTGGCAGATACGCAGTATTTT.

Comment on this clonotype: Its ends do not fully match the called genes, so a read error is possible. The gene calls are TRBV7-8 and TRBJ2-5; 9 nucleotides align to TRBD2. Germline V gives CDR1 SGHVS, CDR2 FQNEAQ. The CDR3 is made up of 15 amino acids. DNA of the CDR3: TGTGCCAGCAGCTTAGAGAGCGGGAGGAAAGAGACCGAGTACTTC. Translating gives CASSLESGRKETEYF.

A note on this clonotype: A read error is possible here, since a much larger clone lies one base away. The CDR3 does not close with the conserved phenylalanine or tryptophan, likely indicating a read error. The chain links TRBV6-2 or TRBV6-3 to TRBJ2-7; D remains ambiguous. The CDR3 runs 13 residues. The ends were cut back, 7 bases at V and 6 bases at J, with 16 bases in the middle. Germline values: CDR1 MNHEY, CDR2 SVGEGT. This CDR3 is CASKGSTRSEQYL. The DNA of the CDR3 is TGTGCCAGCAAGGGTTCGACGCGTAGCGAGCAGTACTTA.

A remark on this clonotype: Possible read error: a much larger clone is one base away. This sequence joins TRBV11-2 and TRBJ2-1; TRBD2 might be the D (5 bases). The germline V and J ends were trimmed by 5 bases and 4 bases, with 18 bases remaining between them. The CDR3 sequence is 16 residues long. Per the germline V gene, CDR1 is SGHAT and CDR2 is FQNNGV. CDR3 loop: CASSKTLVALYNEQFF. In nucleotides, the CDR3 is TGTGCCAGCAGCAAGACACTAGTTGCACTGTACAATGAGCAGTTCTTC.

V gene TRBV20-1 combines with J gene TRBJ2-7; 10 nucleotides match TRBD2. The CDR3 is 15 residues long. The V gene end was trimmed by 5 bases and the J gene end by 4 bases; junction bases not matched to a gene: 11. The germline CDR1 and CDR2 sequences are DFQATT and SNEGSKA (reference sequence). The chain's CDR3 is CSAPASGSIVYEQYF. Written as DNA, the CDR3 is TGCAGTGCTCCAGCTAGCGGGAGTATAGTGTACGAGCAGTACTTC.

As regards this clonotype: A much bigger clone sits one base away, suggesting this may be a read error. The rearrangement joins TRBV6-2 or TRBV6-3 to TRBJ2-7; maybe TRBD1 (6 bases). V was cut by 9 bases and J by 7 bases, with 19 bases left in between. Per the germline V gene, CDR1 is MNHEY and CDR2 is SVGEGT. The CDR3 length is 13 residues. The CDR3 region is CARRLNRAQEQYF. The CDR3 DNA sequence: TGTGCCAGGAGACTGAACAGGGCACAAGAGCAGTACTTC.

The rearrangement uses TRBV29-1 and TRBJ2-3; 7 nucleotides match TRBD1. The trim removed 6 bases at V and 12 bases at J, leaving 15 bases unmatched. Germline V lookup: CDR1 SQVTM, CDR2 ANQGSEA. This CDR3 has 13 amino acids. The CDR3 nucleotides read TGCAGCGTCGGGACAGATAGCACAGATATTCAGTATTTT. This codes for CSVGTDSTDIQYF.